This T cell receptor (beta chain) was profiled in a study of control samples from healthy donors and cancer patients. Germline V gives CDR1 MNHEY, CDR2 SVGAGI. This CDR3 region has 15 residues. The V gene end was trimmed by 2 bases and the J gene end by 0 bases; junction bases not matched to a gene: 1. Method: immunoSEQ multiplex PCR; TCRdb's copy keeps in-frame clones and lacks some. Of 40,000 to 60,000 clones in the sample, 80% to 90% were seen once. V usage is TRBV6-5 and J usage is TRBJ2-7; 10 bases map to TRBD2. The clonotype was recovered from a woman between 45 and 65 years old with lung cancer. The sequenced sample consisted of PBMCs. CDR3 nucleotides: TGTGCCAGCAGTTACCTAGCGGGGGCCTCCTACGAGCAGTACTTC. It is translated as CASSYLAGASYEQYF.